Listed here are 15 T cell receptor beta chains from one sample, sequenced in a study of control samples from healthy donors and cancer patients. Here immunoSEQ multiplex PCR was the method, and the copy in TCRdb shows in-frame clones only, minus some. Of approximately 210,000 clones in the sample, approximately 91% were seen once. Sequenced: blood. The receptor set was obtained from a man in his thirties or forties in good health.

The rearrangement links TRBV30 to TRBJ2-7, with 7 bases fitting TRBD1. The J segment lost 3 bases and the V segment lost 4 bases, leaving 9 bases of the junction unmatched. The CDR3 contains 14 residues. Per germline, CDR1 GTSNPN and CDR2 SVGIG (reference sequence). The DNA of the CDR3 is TGTGCCTGGAATTCCGGGACAGCGAACTACGAGCAGTACTTC. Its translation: CAWNSGTANYEQYF. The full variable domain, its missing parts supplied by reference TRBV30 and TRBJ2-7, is SQTIHQWPATLVQPVGSPLSLECTVEGTSNPNLYWYRQAAGRGLQLLFYSVGIGQISSEVPQNLSASRPQDRQFILSSKKLLLSDSGFYLCAWNSGTANYEQYFGPGTRLTVT.

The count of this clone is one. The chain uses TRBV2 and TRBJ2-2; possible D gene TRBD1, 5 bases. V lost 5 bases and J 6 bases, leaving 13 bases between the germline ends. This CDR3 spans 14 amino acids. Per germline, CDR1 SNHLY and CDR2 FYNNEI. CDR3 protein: CASSTLRGAGELFF. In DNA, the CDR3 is TGTGCCAGCAGTACCCTAAGGGGCGCCGGGGAGCTGTTTTTT. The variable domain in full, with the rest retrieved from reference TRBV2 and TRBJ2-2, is EPEVTQTPSHQVTQMGQEVILRCVPISNHLYFYWYRQILGQKVEFLVSFYNNEISEKSEIFDDQFSVERPDGSNFTLKIRSTKLEDSAMYFCASSTLRGAGELFFGEGSRLTVL.

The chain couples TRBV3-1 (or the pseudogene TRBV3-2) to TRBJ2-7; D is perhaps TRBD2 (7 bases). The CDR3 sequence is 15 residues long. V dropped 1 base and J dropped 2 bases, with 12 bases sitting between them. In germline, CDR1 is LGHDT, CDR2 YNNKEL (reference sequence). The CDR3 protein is CASSQAWGGPYEQYF. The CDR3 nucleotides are TGTGCCAGCAGCCAAGCGTGGGGGGGGCCCTACGAGCAGTACTTC.

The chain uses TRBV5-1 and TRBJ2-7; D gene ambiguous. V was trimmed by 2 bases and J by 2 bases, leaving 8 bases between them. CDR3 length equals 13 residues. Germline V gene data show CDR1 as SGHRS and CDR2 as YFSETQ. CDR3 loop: CASSLAEPYEQYF. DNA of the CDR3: TGCGCCAGCAGCTTAGCAGAGCCCTACGAGCAGTACTTC.

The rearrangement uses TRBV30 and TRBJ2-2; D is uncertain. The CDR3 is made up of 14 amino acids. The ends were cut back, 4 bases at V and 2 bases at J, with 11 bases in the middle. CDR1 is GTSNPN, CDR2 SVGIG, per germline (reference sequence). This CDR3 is CAWIATTNTGELFF. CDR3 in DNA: TGTGCCTGGATAGCCACCACAAACACCGGGGAGCTGTTTTTT.

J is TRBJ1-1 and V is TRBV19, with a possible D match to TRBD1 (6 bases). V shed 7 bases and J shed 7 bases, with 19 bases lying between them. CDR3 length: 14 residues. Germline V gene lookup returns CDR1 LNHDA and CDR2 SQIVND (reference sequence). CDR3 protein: CASTISGARGEAFF. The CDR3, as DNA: TGTGCCAGTACCATTTCAGGGGCTCGTGGTGAAGCTTTCTTT.

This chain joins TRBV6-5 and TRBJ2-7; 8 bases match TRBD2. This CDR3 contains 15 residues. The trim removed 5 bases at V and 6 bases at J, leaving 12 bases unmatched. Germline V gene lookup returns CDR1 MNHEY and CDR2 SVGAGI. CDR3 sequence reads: CASSPAGSGVGEQYF. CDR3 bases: TGTGCCAGCAGTCCGGCTGGTAGCGGGGTCGGCGAGCAGTACTTC.

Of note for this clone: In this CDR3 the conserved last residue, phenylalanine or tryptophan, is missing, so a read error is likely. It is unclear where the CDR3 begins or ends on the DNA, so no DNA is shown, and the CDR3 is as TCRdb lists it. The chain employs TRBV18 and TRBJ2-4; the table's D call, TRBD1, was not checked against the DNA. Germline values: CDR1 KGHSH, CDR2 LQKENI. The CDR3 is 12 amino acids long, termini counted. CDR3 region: CASSPGDSEIWV.

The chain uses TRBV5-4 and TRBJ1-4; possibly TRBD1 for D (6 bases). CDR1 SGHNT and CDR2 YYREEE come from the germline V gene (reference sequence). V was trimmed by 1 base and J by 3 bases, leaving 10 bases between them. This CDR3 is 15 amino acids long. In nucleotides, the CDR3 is TGTGCCAGCAGCTTGCCAGGGGATGCTAATGAAAAACTGTTTTTT. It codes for CASSLPGDANEKLFF. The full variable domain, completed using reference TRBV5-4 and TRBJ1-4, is ETGVTQSPTHLIKTRGQQVTLRCSSQSGHNTVSWYQQALGQGPQFIFQYYREEENGRGNFPPRFSGLQFPNYSSELNVNALELDDSALYLCASSLPGDANEKLFFGSGTQLSVL.

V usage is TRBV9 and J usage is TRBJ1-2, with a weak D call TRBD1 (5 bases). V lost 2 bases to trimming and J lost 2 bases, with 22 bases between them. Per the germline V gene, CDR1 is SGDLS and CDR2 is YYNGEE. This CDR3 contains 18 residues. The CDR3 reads CASSVSWGEGDSNYGYTF. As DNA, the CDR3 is TGTGCCAGCAGCGTCTCATGGGGCGAGGGCGATTCCAACTATGGCTACACCTTC.

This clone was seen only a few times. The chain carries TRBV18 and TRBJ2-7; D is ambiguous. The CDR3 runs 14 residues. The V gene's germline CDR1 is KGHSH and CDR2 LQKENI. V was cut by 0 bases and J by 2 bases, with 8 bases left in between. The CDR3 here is CASSPPSVTYEQYF. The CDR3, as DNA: TGTGCCAGCTCACCACCATCGGTCACCTACGAGCAGTACTTC.

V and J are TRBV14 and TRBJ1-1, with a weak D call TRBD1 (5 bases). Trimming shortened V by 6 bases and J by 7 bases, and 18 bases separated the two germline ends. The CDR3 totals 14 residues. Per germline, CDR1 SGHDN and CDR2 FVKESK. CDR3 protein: CASSHRDGIYEAFF. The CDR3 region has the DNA TGTGCCAGCAGTCACCGGGACGGCATATATGAAGCTTTCTTT.

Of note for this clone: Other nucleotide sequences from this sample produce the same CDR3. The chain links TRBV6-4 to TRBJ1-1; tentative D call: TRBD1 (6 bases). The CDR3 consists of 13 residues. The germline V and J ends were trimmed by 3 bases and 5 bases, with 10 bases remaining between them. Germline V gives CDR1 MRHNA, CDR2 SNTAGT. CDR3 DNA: TGTGCCAGCAGTGAACAGGGAGGAACTGAAGCTTTCTTT. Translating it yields CASSEQGGTEAFF.

The CDR3 region is CALERHLGTEAFF. The CDR3 DNA follows: TGTGCCCTGGAGCGCCACCTGGGCACTGAAGCTTTCTTT. The chain couples TRBV30 to TRBJ1-1; D gene unclear. V dropped 8 bases and J dropped 4 bases, with 17 bases sitting between them. Germline CDR1 is GTSNPN and CDR2 is SVGIG (reference sequence). The CDR3 sequence is 13 residues long.

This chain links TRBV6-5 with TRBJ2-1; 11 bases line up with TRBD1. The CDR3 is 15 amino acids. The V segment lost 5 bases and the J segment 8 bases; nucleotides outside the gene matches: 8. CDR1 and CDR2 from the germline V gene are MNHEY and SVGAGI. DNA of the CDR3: TGTGCCAGCAGTAAGGACAGGGGGCGATTAGATGAGCAGTTCTTC. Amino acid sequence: CASSKDRGRLDEQFF.